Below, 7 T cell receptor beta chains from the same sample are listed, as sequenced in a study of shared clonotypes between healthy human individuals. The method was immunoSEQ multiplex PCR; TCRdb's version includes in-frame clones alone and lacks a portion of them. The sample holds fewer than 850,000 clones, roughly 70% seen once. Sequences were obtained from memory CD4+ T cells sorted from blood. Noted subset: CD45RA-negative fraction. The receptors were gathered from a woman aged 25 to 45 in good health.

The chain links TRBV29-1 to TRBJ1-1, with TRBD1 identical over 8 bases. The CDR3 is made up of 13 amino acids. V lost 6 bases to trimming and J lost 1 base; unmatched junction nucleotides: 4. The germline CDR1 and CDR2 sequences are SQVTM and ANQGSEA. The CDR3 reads CSVEQGGNTEAFF. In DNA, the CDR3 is TGCAGCGTCGAACAGGGGGGGAACACTGAAGCTTTCTTT.

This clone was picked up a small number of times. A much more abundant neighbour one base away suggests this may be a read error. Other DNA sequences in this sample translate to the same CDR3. The CDR3 protein is CASSPGLNTEAFF. CDR3 bases: TGTGCCAGCTCACCAGGGCTGAACACTGAAGCTTTCTTT. V and J are TRBV18 and TRBJ1-1; D unresolved. Deletions cut 2 bases from V and 0 bases from J, with 4 bases between. This CDR3 has 13 residues. CDR1 and CDR2 (germline): KGHSH, LQKENI.

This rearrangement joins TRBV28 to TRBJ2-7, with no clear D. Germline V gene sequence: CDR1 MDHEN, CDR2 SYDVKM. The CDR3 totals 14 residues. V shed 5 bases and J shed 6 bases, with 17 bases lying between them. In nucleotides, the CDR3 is TGTGCCAGCAGTCGGCCATCCCTACATCGCGAGCAGTACTTC. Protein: CASSRPSLHREQYF.

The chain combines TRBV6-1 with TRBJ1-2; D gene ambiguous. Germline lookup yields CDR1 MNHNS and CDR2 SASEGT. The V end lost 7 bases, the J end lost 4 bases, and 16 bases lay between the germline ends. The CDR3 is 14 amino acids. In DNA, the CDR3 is TGTGCCAGCACTTTAGGACGGGTGGGCTATGGCTACACCTTC. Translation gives CASTLGRVGYGYTF.

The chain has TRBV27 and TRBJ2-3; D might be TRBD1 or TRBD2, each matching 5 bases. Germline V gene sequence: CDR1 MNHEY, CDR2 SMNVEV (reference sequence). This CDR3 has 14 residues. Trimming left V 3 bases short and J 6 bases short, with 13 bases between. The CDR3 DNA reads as TGTGCCAGCAGTTTGGGCAGGGCGGGCGATACGCAGTATTTT. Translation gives CASSLGRAGDTQYF.

In DNA form, the CDR3 reads TGCGCCAGCAGCCAAGTGGGGGTCGGGACCGGAAAACTGTTTTTT. It codes for CASSQVGVGTGKLFF. This chain uses TRBV4-1 with TRBJ1-4; tentative D call: TRBD1 (5 bases). The CDR3 runs 15 residues. V gave up 1 base and J gave up 10 bases, with 16 bases separating them. CDR1 MGHRA and CDR2 YSYEKL come from the germline V gene.

CDR3 residues: CASSGGGRSGSSYEQYF. The CDR3 bases are TGCGCCAGCAGCGGGGGAGGGAGGAGCGGGAGCTCCTACGAGCAGTACTTC. This chain uses TRBV10-2 with TRBJ2-7, with TRBD2 matching over 8 bases. The CDR3 sequence is 17 residues long. Germline-derived CDR1 and CDR2 are WSHSY and SAAADI. V trimming: 6 bases; J trimming: 0 bases; junction bases outside the gene matches: 13.